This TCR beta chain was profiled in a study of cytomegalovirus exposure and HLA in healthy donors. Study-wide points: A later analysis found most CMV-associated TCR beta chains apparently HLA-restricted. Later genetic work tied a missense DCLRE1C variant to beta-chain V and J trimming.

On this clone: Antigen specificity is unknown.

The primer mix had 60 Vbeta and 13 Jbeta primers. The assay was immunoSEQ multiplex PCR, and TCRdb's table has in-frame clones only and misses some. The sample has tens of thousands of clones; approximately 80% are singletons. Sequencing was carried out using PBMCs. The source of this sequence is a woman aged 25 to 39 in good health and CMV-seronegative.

DNA of the CDR3: TGTGCCAGCAGCCCGTCGGGGACAGGGGACTTCACTGAAGCTTTCTTT. Protein sequence: CASSPSGTGDFTEAFF. The rearrangement links TRBV7-9 to TRBJ1-1; TRBD1 matches at 10 bases. Looked up from germline, CDR1 is SEHNR and CDR2 is FQNEAQ (reference sequence). This CDR3 region has 16 residues. Trimming at V came to 5 bases and at J to 4 bases, leaving 10 bases not matched to a gene.